The 9 T cell receptor beta chains below come from one sample, sequenced in a study of T cell responses to AZD1222 COVID-19 vaccine. Measured with immunoSEQ multiplex PCR; TCRdb has only the in-frame clones, and not every one. This sample yields 60,000 to 85,000 clones, of which around 87% are seen a single time; roughly 18% belongs to the top ten. Sequenced material: peripheral blood, taken 28 days after the second AZD1222 dose. These receptors were obtained from an adult who received the AZD1222 COVID-19 vaccine.

This clone was seen just once. This rearrangement joins TRBV5-6 to TRBJ2-5; D uncertain. Looked up from germline, CDR1 is SGHDT and CDR2 is YYEEEE. The CDR3 is made up of 11 amino acids. V dropped 2 bases and J dropped 5 bases, with 4 bases sitting between them. The CDR3 loop is CASSLRETQYF. CDR3 sequence (DNA): TGTGCCAGCAGCTTAAGGGAGACCCAGTACTTC.

This chain joins TRBV12-3 or TRBV12-4 and TRBJ1-6; D possibly corresponds to TRBD1 (5 bases). The CDR3 extends over 12 amino acids. The germline V and J ends were trimmed by 6 bases and 13 bases, with 13 bases remaining between them. The CDR3 sequence: CASRGPWDPLHF. Written as DNA, the CDR3 is TGTGCCAGCAGGGGACCCTGGGATCCCCTCCACTTT.

The chain links TRBV5-6 to TRBJ1-5; perhaps TRBD1 as D (5 bases). V was cut by 2 bases and J by 7 bases, with 13 bases left in between. The germline gives CDR1 SGHDT, CDR2 YYEEEE. The CDR3 loop spans 14 amino acids. The CDR3 reads CASSLSRGWQPQHF. The CDR3 coding sequence is TGTGCCAGCAGCTTATCGAGGGGATGGCAGCCCCAGCATTTT.

The rearrangement joins TRBV3-1 (or the pseudogene TRBV3-2) to TRBJ1-1, with 7 positions matching TRBD1. CDR1 is LGHDT and CDR2 is YNNKEL in the germline V gene (reference sequence). The CDR3 loop spans 13 amino acids. Germline trimming cut 3 bases from V and 5 bases from J; bases unmatched to any gene: 3. CDR3 region: CASSHETGTEAFF. The DNA of the CDR3 is TGTGCCAGCAGCCATGAGACAGGGACTGAAGCTTTCTTT.

This chain connects TRBV28 to TRBJ1-1, with 7 bases that match TRBD1. Germline V gene data show CDR1 as MDHEN and CDR2 as SYDVKM. The CDR3 consists of 12 residues. The V gene end was trimmed by 5 bases and the J gene end by 11 bases; junction bases not matched to a gene: 8. CDR3 nucleotide sequence: TGTGCCAGCAGTCATCCACAGGGGTTGGCTTTCTTT. The encoded protein is CASSHPQGLAFF.

The V call is TRBV11-2, the J call TRBJ2-7; D tentatively fits TRBD1 or TRBD2 (5 bases each). The CDR3 spans 13 residues. Trimming shortened V by 6 bases and J by 0 bases, and 9 bases separated the two germline ends. Germline V lookup: CDR1 SGHAT, CDR2 FQNNGV. In DNA, the CDR3 is TGTGCCAGCAGTTCAGGGAGCTCCTACGAGCAGTACTTC. Its translation is CASSSGSSYEQYF.

This chain links TRBV7-3 with TRBJ1-2; no clear D gene. V dropped 5 bases and J dropped 7 bases, with 20 bases sitting between them. Germline CDR1 and CDR2: SGHTA and FQGTGA. The CDR3 covers 15 residues. CDR3 residues: CASSPEATPTVGYTF. The CDR3 nucleotides are TGTGCCAGCAGCCCTGAGGCGACCCCCACAGTTGGCTACACCTTC.

The chain has TRBV10-2 and TRBJ2-6, with D tentatively TRBD2 (6 bases). V lost 2 bases, J lost 1 base, and 21 bases lay in between. Germline CDR1 WSHSY, CDR2 SAAADI. CDR3 size: 20 residues. CDR3: CASSETPGLPRGSGANVLTF. CDR3 nucleotides: TGCGCCAGCAGTGAGACGCCGGGACTCCCAAGAGGTTCTGGGGCCAACGTCCTGACTTTC.

J is TRBJ2-5 and V is TRBV9, with D tentatively TRBD2 (6 bases). The CDR3 totals 13 residues. Germline loops: CDR1 SGDLS, CDR2 YYNGEE. Trimming took off 3 bases at V and 7 bases at J, with 13 bases between the two ends. The CDR3 spells CASSAQTEGTQYF. CDR3 nucleotides: TGTGCCAGCAGCGCCCAGACGGAGGGGACCCAGTACTTC. The entire variable domain, with the rest obtained from reference TRBV9 and TRBJ2-5, is as follows: DSGVTQTPKHLITATGQRVTLRCSPRSGDLSVYWYQQSLDQGLQFLIQYYNGEERAKGNILERFSAQQFPDLHSELNLSSLELGDSALYFCASSAQTEGTQYFGPGTRLLVL.